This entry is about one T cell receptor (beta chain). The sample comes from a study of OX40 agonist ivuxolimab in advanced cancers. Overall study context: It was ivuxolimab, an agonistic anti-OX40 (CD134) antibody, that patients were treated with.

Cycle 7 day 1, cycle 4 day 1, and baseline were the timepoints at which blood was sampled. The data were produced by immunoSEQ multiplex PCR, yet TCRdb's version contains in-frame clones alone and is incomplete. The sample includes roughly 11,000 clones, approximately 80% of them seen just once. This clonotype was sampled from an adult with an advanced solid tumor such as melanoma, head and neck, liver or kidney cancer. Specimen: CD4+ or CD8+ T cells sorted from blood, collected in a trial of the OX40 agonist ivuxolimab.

As DNA, the CDR3 is TGTGCCAGCAGCCCGGAAAGGACTAGCGGGGGGATTTCCTACGAGCAGTACTTC. Its protein is CASSPERTSGGISYEQYF. The chain combines TRBV9 with TRBJ2-7, with 14 nucleotides matching TRBD2. Germline V gene data show CDR1 as SGDLS and CDR2 as YYNGEE. V shed 4 bases, J shed 1 base, and the junction held 10 bases outside the gene matches. The CDR3 is 18 amino acids. Based on the CDR3 plus reference TRBV9 and TRBJ2-7, the full variable domain is DSGVTQTPKHLITATGQRVTLRCSPRSGDLSVYWYQQSLDQGLQFLIQYYNGEERAKGNILERFSAQQFPDLHSELNLSSLELGDSALYFCASSPERTSGGISYEQYFGPGTRLTVT.